This TCR beta chain was found in a study of shared clonotypes between healthy human individuals. On the study more broadly: Used for every donor were three CD4 naive, three CD4 memory, two CD8 naive and one CD8 memory plate. Study-wide results and caveats: Inspection by rarefaction showed sorted-subset sequencing to be incomplete despite large depth. What limited the represented genetic and exposure-history diversity was the small number of donors.

Profiling relied on immunoSEQ multiplex PCR, and the TCRdb table lists in-frame clones only, not all of them. The sample has under 1,100,000 clones, 78% seen once. CDR3 size: 15 residues. Germline-derived CDR1 and CDR2 are MNHEY and SMNVEV (reference sequence). V was trimmed by 5 bases and J by 2 bases, leaving 13 bases between them. CD4+ cells yielded CD45RA+ naive and CD45RA-negative memory subsets. On this clone: Its specificity is not known.

The V call is TRBV27, the J call TRBJ1-5; D uncertain. Material for sequencing was memory CD4+ T cells from PBMCs. The subset was: CD45RA-negative fraction. This clonotype originated in a man aged 18 to 29 in good health. Some clones in this sample may be carry-over from other donors' samples. The chain's CDR3 is CASSTQSSGNQPQHF. DNA for the CDR3: TGTGCCAGCAGTACACAGTCCTCTGGCAATCAGCCCCAGCATTTT.